This is a list of T cell receptor beta chains from one sample in a study of T cell repertoires in urothelial bladder cancer. TCRdb's copy holds only in-frame clones and misses some; the assay was immunoSEQ multiplex PCR. The sample has under 15,000 clones, 66% seen once. Sequenced sample: tumor-infiltrating cells from bladder cancer. These receptors were collected from a human donor with urothelial carcinoma. Each CDR3 is given with its conserved first and last residue. Part of the rows lack a size; the others show once, few, many or a class for expanded clones.

v_gene	j_gene	abundance	CDR3aa
TRBV6-6	TRBJ1-2	NA	CASSLQGGYGYTF
TRBV29-1	TRBJ1-3	once	CSVEQGGNTIYF
TRBV5-5	TRBJ1-3	NA	CASSPGTIGNTIYF
TRBV6-4	TRBJ1-2	NA	CASSLSGTQSYGYTF
TRBV5-6	TRBJ1-6	NA	CASSGRVNSPLHF
TRBV30	TRBJ2-5	NA	CAWNKGQGSGETQYF
TRBV7-3	TRBJ1-2	NA	CASSLRSPAAQGTYGYTF
TRBV2	TRBJ2-5	NA	CASSGDFQETQYF
TRBV15	TRBJ1-5	NA	CATSKTPGGHNRQPQHF
TRBV5-4	TRBJ1-2	NA	CASSLERTGDYGYTF
TRBV14	TRBJ1-1	NA	CASSPPGWGRNTEAFF
TRBV7-3	TRBJ2-3	few	CASSLSAGVTDTQYF
TRBV2	TRBJ1-2	few	CASFGTFYGYTF
TRBV29-1	TRBJ2-1	NA	CSLGTSGGLNEQFF
TRBV19	TRBJ1-5	NA	CASKRWGEGELGHIQPQHF
TRBV6-5	TRBJ2-3	few	CASRTWGQLTDTQYF
TRBV9	TRBJ2-2	NA	CASTRTSNTGELFF
TRBV7-2	TRBJ1-4	few	CASSQLRGRHEKLFF
TRBV5-5	TRBJ2-2	NA	CASSPGQGGTGELFF
TRBV30	TRBJ1-1	NA	CAWSWGRPNTEAFF
TRBV4-1	TRBJ2-2	NA	CASSPSGTTNTGELFF
TRBV7-2	TRBJ1-5	NA	CASAWGGNQPQHF
TRBV6-5	TRBJ2-3	NA	CASRGQATDTQYF
TRBV7-2	TRBJ2-1	NA	CASSPGGRSYNEQFF
TRBV5-1	TRBJ2-2	NA	CASSLRVSGNTGELFF
TRBV25-1	TRBJ2-7	NA	CASRPRVAPTKQYF
TRBV19	TRBJ1-4	NA	CASSIWGPTGFNEKLFF
TRBV10-3	TRBJ1-1	NA	CAISDPRGRTEAFF
TRBV4-3	TRBJ2-5	NA	CASSASSGGNQYF
TRBV7-6	TRBJ2-1	NA	CASSLAPTGSREQFF
TRBV4-2	TRBJ1-4	NA	CASSQGQGGEKLFF
TRBV7-2	TRBJ1-6	once	CASSSSTWNYNSPLHF
TRBV9	TRBJ2-1	NA	CASSGGGSYNEQFF
TRBV5-8	TRBJ2-1	NA	CASIRGASSYNEQFF
TRBV11-3	TRBJ2-3	NA	CASSLAGGPDTQYF
TRBV6-5	TRBJ2-6	NA	CASSYSWRSGANVLTF
TRBV5-5	TRBJ1-2	NA	CASYRPNYGYTF
TRBV4-1	TRBJ1-1	few	CASSQDRGVTEAFF
TRBV11-1	TRBJ2-1	NA	CASSLGGLSSSYNEQFF
TRBV4-2	TRBJ1-2	few	CASSPRTSGANYGYTF
TRBV29-1	TRBJ2-5	NA	CSLGTPSQKTQYF
TRBV7-2	TRBJ1-2	NA	CASSSTGARGYTF
TRBV11-2	TRBJ2-1	NA	CASSLRRAGLGEQFF
TRBV7-2	TRBJ2-3	NA	CASRLAGRPEDTQYF
TRBV2	TRBJ1-5	NA	CASSDRPPYQPQHF
TRBV6-5	TRBJ2-2	NA	CASGRGTGELFF
TRBV2	TRBJ2-7	NA	CASNIWGQGDEQYF
TRBV7-9	TRBJ2-3	NA	CASSQGTGDRDTQYF
TRBV6-6	TRBJ1-6	NA	CASSRTRGQDSPLHF
TRBV20-1	TRBJ2-5	NA	CSVPNGETQYF
TRBV30	TRBJ1-5	once	CAWGGESNQPQHF
TRBV27	TRBJ2-3	NA	CASGQGNPDTQYF
TRBV29-1	TRBJ2-3	NA	CSVGPGQGTDTQYF
TRBV18	TRBJ1-5	NA	CASSLTEGGDSNQPQHF
TRBV5-5	TRBJ1-1	medium-sized	CASTDIGQGTEAFF